The 11 T cell receptor beta chains given below trace back to one sample, sequenced in a study of OX40 agonist ivuxolimab in advanced cancers. Profiling relied on immunoSEQ multiplex PCR, and the TCRdb table lists in-frame clones only, not all of them. The data contain approximately 76,000 clones, 94% of them singletons. This sample comprised CD4+ or CD8+ T cells sorted from blood, obtained in a trial of the OX40 agonist ivuxolimab. All receptors derive from an adult with an advanced solid tumor such as melanoma, head and neck, liver or kidney cancer.

This chain connects TRBV6-5 to TRBJ1-5, with D perhaps matching TRBD1 (6 bases). The CDR3 is made up of 14 amino acids. Trimming cost V 4 bases and J 1 base, with 8 bases left between them. CDR1 and CDR2 from the germline V gene are MNHEY and SVGAGI. CDR3 bases: TGTGCCAGCAGTTTGGGGGCGAGCAATCAGCCCCAGCATTTT. Amino acids: CASSLGASNQPQHF.

The rearrangement joins TRBV2 to TRBJ2-3, with D tentatively TRBD2 (6 bases). The germline gives CDR1 SNHLY, CDR2 FYNNEI. The CDR3 is made up of 15 amino acids. Trimming took off 6 bases at V and 2 bases at J, with 15 bases between the two ends. In nucleotides, the CDR3 is TGTGCCAGCAGGCTAGGGACTCGCTACACAGATACGCAGTATTTT. Translation: CASRLGTRYTDTQYF.

This clone appeared once. The chain links TRBV9 to TRBJ2-3, with D maybe TRBD1 (6 bases). V was pared by 0 bases and J by 5 bases, with 7 bases between. Germline values: CDR1 SGDLS, CDR2 YYNGEE. This CDR3 has 13 amino acids. This CDR3 is CASSVDREDTQYF. The DNA of the CDR3 is TGTGCCAGCAGCGTAGACAGGGAAGATACGCAGTATTTT.

The chain joins TRBV6-5 to TRBJ2-7; D gene ambiguous. Trimming left V 5 bases short and J 7 bases short, with 12 bases between. The CDR3 sequence is 12 residues long. CDR1 MNHEY and CDR2 SVGAGI come from the germline V gene. The CDR3 is CASSNSTWEQYF. DNA of the CDR3: TGTGCCAGCAGTAACAGTACTTGGGAGCAGTACTTC.

This clone is deemed medium-sized. V usage is TRBV16 and J usage is TRBJ2-7, with D hard to call. CDR1 is KGHSY, CDR2 FQNENV, per germline. The CDR3 has 13 amino acids. Trimming left V 2 bases short and J 3 bases short, with 8 bases between. This CDR3 is CASSQIAIYEQYF. Here the CDR3 DNA reads TGTGCCAGCAGCCAAATAGCTATCTACGAGCAGTACTTC.

The chain is built from TRBV19 and TRBJ2-2, with D perhaps TRBD1 or TRBD2 (5 bases each). This CDR3 contains 12 residues. V dropped 6 bases and J dropped 4 bases, with 6 bases sitting between them. CDR1 and CDR2 from the germline V gene are LNHDA and SQIVND (reference sequence). The CDR3 DNA reads as TGTGCCAGTAGGGGGACCACCGGGGAGCTGTTTTTT. As protein: CASRGTTGELFF.

The V and J genes are TRBV7-9 and TRBJ2-5; D might be TRBD1 or TRBD2, each matching 5 bases. Trimming removed 8 bases from V and 4 bases from J, with 14 bases in between. The CDR3 loop spans 13 amino acids. CDR1 is SEHNR and CDR2 is FQNEAQ in the germline V gene (reference sequence). The CDR3 sequence: CASPLGGSETQYF. In DNA form, the CDR3 reads TGTGCCAGCCCTCTTGGGGGATCAGAGACCCAGTACTTC.

The chain couples TRBV7-9 to TRBJ1-1; TRBD1 matches at 11 bases. V was clipped by 6 bases and J by 5 bases; unmatched bases: 11. CDR3 size: 16 residues. Per germline, CDR1 SEHNR and CDR2 FQNEAQ (reference sequence). CDR3 DNA sequence: TGTGCCAGCAGGACTGGACAGGGGGCGAGATGGACTGAAGCTTTCTTT. It translates to CASRTGQGARWTEAFF.

V usage is TRBV6-1 and J usage is TRBJ2-5; 7 positions agree with TRBD1. The J call is uncertain, as TRBJ2-7 better fits the DNA end. This CDR3 contains 14 residues. Germline V gene lookup returns CDR1 MNHNS and CDR2 SASEGT. The CDR3 here is CASSPRDSTYEQYF. The DNA for the CDR3 is TGTGCCAGCAGTCCCCGGGACAGTACCTACGAGCAGTACTTC.

V is TRBV30 and J is TRBJ1-3; maybe TRBD1 (5 bases). This CDR3 spans 17 amino acids. From germline, CDR1 is GTSNPN and CDR2 SVGIG (reference sequence). V was cut by 1 base and J by 2 bases, with 18 bases left in between. CDR3 sequence: CAWSANVIGTAGNTIYF. Here the CDR3 DNA reads TGTGCCTGGAGTGCAAATGTAATCGGGACCGCTGGAAACACCATATATTTT.

The gene calls are TRBV9 and TRBJ2-5; 7 bases match TRBD2. Per germline, CDR1 SGDLS and CDR2 YYNGEE. The CDR3 is 13 residues long. The ends lost 7 bases at V and 2 bases at J; junction bases unmatched: 5. The CDR3 loop is CASGGVLQETQYF. Written as DNA, the CDR3 is TGTGCCAGCGGGGGGGTCCTACAAGAGACCCAGTACTTC.